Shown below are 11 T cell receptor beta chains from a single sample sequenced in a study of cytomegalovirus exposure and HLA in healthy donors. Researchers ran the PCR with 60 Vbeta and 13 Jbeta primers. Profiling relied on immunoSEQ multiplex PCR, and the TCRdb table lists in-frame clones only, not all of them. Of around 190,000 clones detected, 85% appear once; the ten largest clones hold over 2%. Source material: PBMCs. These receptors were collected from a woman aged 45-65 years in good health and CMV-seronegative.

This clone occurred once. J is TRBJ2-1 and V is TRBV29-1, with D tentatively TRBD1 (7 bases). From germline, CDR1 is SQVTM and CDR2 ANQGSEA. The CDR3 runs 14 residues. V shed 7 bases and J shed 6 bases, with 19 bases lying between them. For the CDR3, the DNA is TGCAGCGGGGGAGGTTGGGACAGACGCAATGAGCAGTTCTTC. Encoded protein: CSGGGWDRRNEQFF.

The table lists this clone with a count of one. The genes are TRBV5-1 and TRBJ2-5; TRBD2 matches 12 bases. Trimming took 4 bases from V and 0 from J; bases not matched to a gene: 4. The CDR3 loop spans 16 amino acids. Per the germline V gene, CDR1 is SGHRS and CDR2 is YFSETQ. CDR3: CASSRGTSGYQETQYF. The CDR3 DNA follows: TGCGCCAGCAGCCGAGGGACTAGCGGGTACCAAGAGACCCAGTACTTC.

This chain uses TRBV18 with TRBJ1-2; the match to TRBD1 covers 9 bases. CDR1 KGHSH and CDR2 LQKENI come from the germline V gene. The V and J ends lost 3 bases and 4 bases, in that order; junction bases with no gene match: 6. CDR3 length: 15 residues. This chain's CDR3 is CASSPTGGRVYGYTF. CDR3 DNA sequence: TGTGCCAGCTCACCTACAGGGGGCCGGGTCTATGGCTACACCTTC.

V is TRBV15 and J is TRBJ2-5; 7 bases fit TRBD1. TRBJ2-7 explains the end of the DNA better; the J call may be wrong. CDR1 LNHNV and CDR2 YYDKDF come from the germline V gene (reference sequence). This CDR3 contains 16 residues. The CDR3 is CATSREGTASSYEQYF. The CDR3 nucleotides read TGTGCCACCAGCAGAGAAGGGACAGCGAGCTCCTACGAGCAGTACTTC.

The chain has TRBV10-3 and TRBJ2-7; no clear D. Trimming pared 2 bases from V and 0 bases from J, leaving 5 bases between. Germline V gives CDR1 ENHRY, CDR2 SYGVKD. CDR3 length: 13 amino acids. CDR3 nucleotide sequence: TGTGCCATCAGTGAGCTCAGCTCCTACGAGCAGTACTTC. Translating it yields CAISELSSYEQYF.

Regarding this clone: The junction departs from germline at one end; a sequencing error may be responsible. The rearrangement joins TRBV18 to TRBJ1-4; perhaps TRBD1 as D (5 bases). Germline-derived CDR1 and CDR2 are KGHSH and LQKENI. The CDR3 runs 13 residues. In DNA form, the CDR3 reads TGTGCCAGCTCACAAGGGGCTAACGAAAAACTGTTTTTT. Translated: CASSQGANEKLFF.

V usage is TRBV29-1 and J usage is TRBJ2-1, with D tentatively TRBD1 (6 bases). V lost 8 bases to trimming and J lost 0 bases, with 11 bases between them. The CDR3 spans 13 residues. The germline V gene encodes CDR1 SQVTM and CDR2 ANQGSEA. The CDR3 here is CSSIRGSYNEQFF. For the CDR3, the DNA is TGCAGCTCTATCAGGGGCTCCTACAATGAGCAGTTCTTC.

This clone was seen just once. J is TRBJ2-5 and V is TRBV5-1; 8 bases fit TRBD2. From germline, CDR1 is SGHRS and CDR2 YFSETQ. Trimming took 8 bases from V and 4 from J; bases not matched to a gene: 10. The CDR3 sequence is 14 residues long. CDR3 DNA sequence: TGCGCCAGTCGTACTCCGCTAGCGGGAGAGACCCAGTACTTC. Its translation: CASRTPLAGETQYF.

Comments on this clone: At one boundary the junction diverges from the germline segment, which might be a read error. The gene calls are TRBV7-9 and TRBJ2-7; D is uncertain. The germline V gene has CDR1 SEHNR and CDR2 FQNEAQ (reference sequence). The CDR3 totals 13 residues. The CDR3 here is CSSSFGPSSEQYF. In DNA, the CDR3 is TGTTCCAGCAGCTTCGGCCCCTCTAGCGAGCAGTACTTC.

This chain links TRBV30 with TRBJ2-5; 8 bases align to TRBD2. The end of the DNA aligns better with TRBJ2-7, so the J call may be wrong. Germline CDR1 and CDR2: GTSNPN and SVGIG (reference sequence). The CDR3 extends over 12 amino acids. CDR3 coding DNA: TGTGCCTGGCAGAGCGGGAGCTACGAGCAGTACTTC. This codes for CAWQSGSYEQYF.

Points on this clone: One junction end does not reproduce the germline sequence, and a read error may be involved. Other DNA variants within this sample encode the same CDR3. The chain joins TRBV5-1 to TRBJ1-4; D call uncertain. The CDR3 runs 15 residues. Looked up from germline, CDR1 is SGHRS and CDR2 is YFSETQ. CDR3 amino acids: CASSYDIATNEKLFF. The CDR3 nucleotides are TGCGCCAGTAGCTACGACATCGCAACTAATGAAAAACTGTTTTTT.